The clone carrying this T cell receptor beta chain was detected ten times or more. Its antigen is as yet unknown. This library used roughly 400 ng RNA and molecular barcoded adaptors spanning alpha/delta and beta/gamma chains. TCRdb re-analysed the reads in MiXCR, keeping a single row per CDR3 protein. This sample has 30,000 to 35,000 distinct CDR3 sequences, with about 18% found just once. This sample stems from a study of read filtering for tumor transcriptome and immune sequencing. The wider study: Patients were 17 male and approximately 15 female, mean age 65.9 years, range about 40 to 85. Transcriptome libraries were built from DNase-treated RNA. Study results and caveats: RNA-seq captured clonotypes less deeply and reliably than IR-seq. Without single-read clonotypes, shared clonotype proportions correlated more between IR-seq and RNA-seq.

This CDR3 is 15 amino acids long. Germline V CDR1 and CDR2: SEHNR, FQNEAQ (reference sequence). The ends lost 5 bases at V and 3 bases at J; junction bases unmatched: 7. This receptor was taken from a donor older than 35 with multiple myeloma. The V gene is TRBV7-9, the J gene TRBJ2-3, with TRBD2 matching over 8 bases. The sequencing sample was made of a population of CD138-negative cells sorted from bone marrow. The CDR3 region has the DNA TGTGCCAGCAGCGGGCGGGGGGACTTTACAGATACGCAGTATTTT. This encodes CASSGRGDFTDTQYF.